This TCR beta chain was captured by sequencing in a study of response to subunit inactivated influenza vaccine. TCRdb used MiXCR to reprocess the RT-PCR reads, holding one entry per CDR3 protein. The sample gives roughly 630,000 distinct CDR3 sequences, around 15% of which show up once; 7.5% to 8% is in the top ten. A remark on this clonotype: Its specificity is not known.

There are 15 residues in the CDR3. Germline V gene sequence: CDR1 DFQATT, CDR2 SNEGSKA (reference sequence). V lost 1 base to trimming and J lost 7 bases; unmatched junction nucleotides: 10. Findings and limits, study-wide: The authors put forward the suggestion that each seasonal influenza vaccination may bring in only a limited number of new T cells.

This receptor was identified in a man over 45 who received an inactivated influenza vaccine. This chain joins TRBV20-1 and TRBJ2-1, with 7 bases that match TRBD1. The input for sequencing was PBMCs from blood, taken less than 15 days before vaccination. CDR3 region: CSARGPLTGSNEQFF. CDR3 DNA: TGCAGTGCTAGAGGCCCCCTGACAGGGAGTAATGAGCAGTTCTTC.